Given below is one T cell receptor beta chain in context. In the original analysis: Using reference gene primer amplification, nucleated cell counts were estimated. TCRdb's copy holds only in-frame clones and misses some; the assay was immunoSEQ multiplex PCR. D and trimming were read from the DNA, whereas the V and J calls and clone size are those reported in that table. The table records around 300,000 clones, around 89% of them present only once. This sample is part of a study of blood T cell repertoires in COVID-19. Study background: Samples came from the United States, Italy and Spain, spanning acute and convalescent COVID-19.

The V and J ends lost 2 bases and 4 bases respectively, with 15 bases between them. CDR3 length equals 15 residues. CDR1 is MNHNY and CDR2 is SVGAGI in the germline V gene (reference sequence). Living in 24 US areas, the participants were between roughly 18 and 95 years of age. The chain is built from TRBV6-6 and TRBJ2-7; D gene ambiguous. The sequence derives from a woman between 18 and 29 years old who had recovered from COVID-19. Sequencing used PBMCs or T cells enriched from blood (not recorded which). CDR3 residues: CASSYQGSGFYEQYF. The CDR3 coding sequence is TGTGCCAGCAGTTACCAAGGTTCCGGGTTTTACGAGCAGTACTTC.